What follows are 29 T cell receptor beta chains derived from one specimen sequenced in a study of blood T cell repertoires in COVID-19. Using immunoSEQ multiplex PCR, the repertoire was profiled, and TCRdb retains in-frame clones only, with some absent. This table has 60,000 to 75,000 clones, 76% appearing once. Material for sequencing was peripheral blood. The receptors were sampled from a woman aged 80 or over with acute or convalescent COVID-19.

The CDR3 loop is CASSSVGTYNSPLHF. CDR3 coding DNA: TGTGCCAGCAGCAGTGTAGGGACTTATAATTCACCCCTCCACTTT. The V gene is TRBV5-4, the J gene TRBJ1-6; maybe TRBD1 (5 bases). Germline lookup yields CDR1 SGHNT and CDR2 YYREEE (reference sequence). This CDR3 region has 15 residues. Trimming removed 4 bases at V and 4 bases at J, with 12 bases between.

The CDR3 DNA reads as TGTGCCTGGAGTACAGGGAGAGACCGATCCTACGAGCAGTACTTC. Encoded protein: CAWSTGRDRSYEQYF. The chain couples TRBV30 to TRBJ2-7; the D gene is possibly TRBD1 (6 bases). The CDR3 has 15 residues. The V and J ends lost 2 bases and 1 base respectively, with 15 bases between them. The germline CDR1 and CDR2 sequences are GTSNPN and SVGIG (reference sequence).

The chain employs TRBV9 and TRBJ1-5; 10 nucleotides match TRBD1. Germline trimming cut 3 bases from V and 5 bases from J; bases unmatched to any gene: 8. CDR3 size: 16 residues. The germline V gene has CDR1 SGDLS and CDR2 YYNGEE. The CDR3 protein is CASSADGTGADQPQHF. CDR3 DNA: TGTGCCAGCAGCGCCGACGGGACAGGGGCTGATCAGCCCCAGCATTTT.

The chain couples TRBV7-3 to TRBJ2-2; TRBD2 might be the D (6 bases). V was clipped by 5 bases and J by 4 bases, with 8 bases between them. The CDR3 consists of 13 residues. In germline, CDR1 is SGHTA, CDR2 FQGTGA. The CDR3 spells CASSRDSTGELFF. In nucleotides, the CDR3 is TGTGCCAGCAGCCGGGACTCCACCGGGGAGCTGTTTTTT.

CDR3 in DNA: TGTGCCAGCTCACCCACAGGGATCGGCAATCAGCCCCAGCATTTT. Residues: CASSPTGIGNQPQHF. V gene TRBV18 combines with J gene TRBJ1-5; perhaps TRBD1 as D (6 bases). V was pared by 3 bases and J by 2 bases, with 11 bases between. Germline-derived CDR1 and CDR2 are KGHSH and LQKENI. This CDR3 is 15 amino acids long.

The chain combines TRBV7-2 with TRBJ2-7; a weak D match, TRBD2 (5 bases). The V and J ends lost 1 base and 5 bases respectively, with 12 bases between them. Germline loops: CDR1 SGHTA, CDR2 FQGNSA. This CDR3 has 14 amino acids. The DNA of the CDR3 is TGTGCCAGCAGCTTAGTGAGAGGGTCGGACGAGCAGTACTTC. This translates into CASSLVRGSDEQYF.

This clone was counted at least ten times. J is TRBJ2-7 and V is TRBV6-5; D is possibly TRBD1 (6 bases). V lost 7 bases, J lost 2 bases, and 15 bases lay in between. CDR1 MNHEY and CDR2 SVGAGI come from the germline V gene. The length of the CDR3 is 14 residues. CDR3 sequence (DNA): TGTGCCAGCAAGGGGACATTTTTAACCTACGAGCAGTACTTC. Amino acid sequence: CASKGTFLTYEQYF.

This clone is a singleton in its sample. The V gene is TRBV7-9, the J gene TRBJ1-2, with unresolved D. From germline, CDR1 is SEHNR and CDR2 FQNEAQ (reference sequence). V gave up 1 base and J gave up 1 base, with 7 bases separating them. The CDR3 sequence is 14 residues long. CDR3 region: CASSLDLLNYGYTF. The CDR3 nucleotides are TGTGCCAGCAGCTTAGATCTCCTTAACTATGGCTACACCTTC.

This chain joins TRBV27 and TRBJ2-1; weak D call: TRBD2 (6 bases). Germline V gene lookup returns CDR1 MNHEY and CDR2 SMNVEV (reference sequence). With 6 bases removed from V and 9 bases from J, the gap between germline ends came to 39 bases. The CDR3 sequence is 21 residues long. DNA of the CDR3: TGTGCCAGCAGCCCGGGGGACCTCCACTTGCCGGCTCATGAACGGAGCGGTGAGCAGTTCTTC. Translation gives CASSPGDLHLPAHERSGEQFF.

This clone was observed a few times. The chain has TRBV5-1 and TRBJ1-3; D not certain. Germline-derived CDR1 and CDR2 are SGHRS and YFSETQ. The ends were cut back, 4 bases at V and 4 bases at J, with 18 bases in the middle. This CDR3 region has 16 residues. CDR3 in amino acids: CASSLISPSVGNTIYF. The CDR3 region has the DNA TGCGCCAGCAGCCTAATTTCCCCCTCGGTGGGAAACACCATATATTTT. The variable domain in full, completed from reference TRBV5-1 and TRBJ1-3, reads KAGVTQTPRYLIKTRGQQVTLSCSPISGHRSVSWYQQTPGQGLQFLFEYFSETQRNKGNFPGRFSGRQFSNSRSEMNVSTLELGDSALYLCASSLISPSVGNTIYFGEGSWLTVV.

The V and J genes are TRBV7-9 and TRBJ1-1; possible D gene TRBD1, 5 bases. Germline V gene sequence: CDR1 SEHNR, CDR2 FQNEAQ (reference sequence). The CDR3 runs to 14 residues. V lost 4 bases and J lost 0, with 9 bases in between. The CDR3, as DNA: TGTGCCAGCAGCTCATCCAGGGTGAACACTGAAGCTTTCTTT. Translating gives CASSSSRVNTEAFF.

This chain joins TRBV2 and TRBJ1-4; TRBD1 agrees at 7 bases. Germline V gene lookup returns CDR1 SNHLY and CDR2 FYNNEI. This CDR3 has 13 residues. V was pared by 6 bases and J by 7 bases, with 5 bases of the junction left unmatched. CDR3 loop: CASSRDRAEKLFF. CDR3 nucleotide sequence: TGTGCCAGCAGCCGGGACAGAGCTGAAAAACTGTTTTTT.

V gene TRBV5-5 combines with J gene TRBJ1-5; D perhaps matches TRBD1 (5 bases). The germline gives CDR1 SGHKS, CDR2 YYEKEE (reference sequence). The CDR3 runs to 15 residues. Deletions cut 6 bases from V and 3 bases from J, with 16 bases between. DNA of the CDR3: TGTGCCAGCACCCCGGTGGGGGGTGACAATCAGCCCCAGCATTTT. Its protein is CASTPVGGDNQPQHF.

The chain has TRBV6-5 and TRBJ2-1; a possible D gene is TRBD2 (5 bases). Trimming stripped 7 bases from V and 11 bases from J, with 12 bases between. The germline CDR1 and CDR2 sequences are MNHEY and SVGAGI. The CDR3 loop spans 11 amino acids. The CDR3 region has the DNA TGTGCCAGCATTCGGGGTTCCAAGCAGTTCTTC. Its protein is CASIRGSKQFF.

V is TRBV18 and J is TRBJ1-1; 7 positions match TRBD1. This CDR3 contains 17 residues. The J segment lost 1 base and the V segment lost 2 bases, leaving 10 bases of the junction unmatched. Germline CDR1 KGHSH, CDR2 LQKENI. This CDR3 reads CASSPARGQKGNTEAFF. CDR3 nucleotide sequence: TGTGCCAGCTCACCAGCGAGGGGGCAAAAGGGGAACACTGAAGCTTTCTTT.

This clone was counted between two and nine times. The chain has TRBV11-2 and TRBJ1-1, with 7 bases matching TRBD1. This CDR3 comprises 16 residues. The junction had 10 bases not matched to a gene; V was cut back by 6 bases and J by 0 bases. The germline V gene has CDR1 SGHAT and CDR2 FQNNGV. For the CDR3, the DNA is TGTGCCAGCAGAAGACAGGGTGGGGTCATGAACACTGAAGCTTTCTTT. It is translated as CASRRQGGVMNTEAFF.

The chain has TRBV5-6 and TRBJ2-7; 7 nucleotides line up with TRBD1. The CDR3 runs to 14 residues. V was pared by 4 bases and J by 5 bases, with 9 bases of the junction left unmatched. The V gene's germline CDR1 is SGHDT and CDR2 YYEEEE. The DNA of the CDR3 is TGTGCCAGCAGCACACTACAGGGGACCGACGAGCAGTACTTC. Amino acid sequence: CASSTLQGTDEQYF.

The rearrangement links TRBV7-8 to TRBJ1-5; D remains ambiguous. The germline gives CDR1 SGHVS, CDR2 FQNEAQ. V was pared by 1 base and J by 7 bases, with 11 bases between. This CDR3 has 14 amino acids. The DNA for the CDR3 is TGTGCCAGCAGCTTAGAGGCGGCGGGACAGCCCCAGCATTTT. It translates to CASSLEAAGQPQHF.

The V gene is TRBV7-8, the J gene TRBJ1-2, with 7 bases aligning to TRBD1. CDR1 is SGHVS, CDR2 FQNEAQ, per germline. This CDR3 has 17 amino acids. V shed 5 bases, J shed 3 bases, and the junction held 15 bases outside the gene matches. The CDR3 DNA reads TGTGCCAGCAGCCCTACCCGACCGACAGGGAGGTACTATGGCTACACCTTC. This gives the protein CASSPTRPTGRYYGYTF. Together with reference TRBV7-8 and TRBJ1-2, the CDR3 gives the full variable domain: GAGVSQSPRYKVAKRGQDVALRCDPISGHVSLFWYQQALGQGPEFLTYFQNEAQLDKSGLPSDRFFAERPEGSVSTLKIQRTQQEDSAVYLCASSPTRPTGRYYGYTFGSGTRLTVV.

The chain has TRBV10-3 and TRBJ1-1; 7 positions agree with TRBD1. With V trimmed by 5 bases and J by 1 base, 4 bases remained unmatched. Germline V gene lookup returns CDR1 ENHRY and CDR2 SYGVKD. The CDR3 covers 14 residues. The CDR3 bases are TGTGCCATCAGTTCACGACAGGGGAACACTGAAGCTTTCTTT. It encodes CAISSRQGNTEAFF.

J is TRBJ2-5 and V is TRBV24-1, with 12 positions matching TRBD2. CDR1 is KGHDR, CDR2 SFDVKD, per germline. The CDR3 runs 16 residues. The V gene end was trimmed by 3 bases and the J gene end by 5 bases; junction bases not matched to a gene: 6. The CDR3 DNA follows: TGTGCCACCAGTGATCTCCTAGCGGGAGGGCCGGAGACCCAGTACTTC. This gives the protein CATSDLLAGGPETQYF.

This sequence joins TRBV6-1 and TRBJ2-1; TRBD2 might be the D (6 bases). The V end lost 0 bases, the J end lost 4 bases, and 13 bases lay between the germline ends. CDR3 length equals 16 residues. The germline CDR1 and CDR2 sequences are MNHNS and SASEGT. DNA of the CDR3: TGTGCCAGCAGTGAAGCGCTAAGCGGGCCTTACAATGAGCAGTTCTTC. This gives the protein CASSEALSGPYNEQFF.

For the CDR3, the DNA is TGTGCCAGCAGTTTACGCGCAACTAATGAAAAACTGTTTTTT. Translating gives CASSLRATNEKLFF. The chain recombines TRBV28 with TRBJ1-4; D ambiguous. The germline gives CDR1 MDHEN, CDR2 SYDVKM. The CDR3 length is 14 residues. The V and J ends lost 2 bases and 0 bases respectively, with 4 bases between them.

The chain couples TRBV19 to TRBJ1-5; no definite D call. This CDR3 is 12 amino acids long. Germline CDR1 is LNHDA and CDR2 is SQIVND (reference sequence). Trimming cost V 5 bases and J 5 bases, with 7 bases left between them. The CDR3 loop reads CASSPRDQPQHF. The DNA for the CDR3 is TGTGCCAGTAGTCCCCGGGATCAGCCCCAGCATTTT.

This CDR3 is CAWDRGLADVPWQYF. The CDR3, as DNA: TGTGCCTGGGACAGGGGACTAGCGGACGTTCCATGGCAGTACTTC. The chain employs TRBV30 and TRBJ2-7, with 11 positions matching TRBD2. V lost 5 bases, J lost 9 bases, and 15 bases stayed unmatched. This CDR3 is built from 15 residues. In germline, CDR1 is GTSNPN, CDR2 SVGIG (reference sequence).

The chain recombines TRBV6-5 with TRBJ2-3, with TRBD2 matching over 11 bases. The CDR3 has 16 residues. Germline V gives CDR1 MNHEY, CDR2 SVGAGI. Trimming at V came to 2 bases and at J to 8 bases, leaving 9 bases not matched to a gene. The chain's CDR3 is CASSYGAVAGGGTQYF. CDR3 coding DNA: TGTGCCAGCAGTTACGGGGCTGTAGCGGGAGGGGGTACGCAGTATTTT.

The chain recombines TRBV6-5 with TRBJ2-1; 7 positions match TRBD1. V lost 5 bases, J lost 0 bases, and 4 bases stayed unmatched. This CDR3 spans 15 amino acids. CDR1 and CDR2 from the germline V gene are MNHEY and SVGAGI. CDR3 amino acids: CASSPGDSSYNEQFF. In nucleotides, the CDR3 is TGTGCCAGCAGTCCAGGGGACAGCTCCTACAATGAGCAGTTCTTC.

This sequence joins TRBV9 and TRBJ2-1; 8 nucleotides match TRBD1. V lost 4 bases, J lost 1 base, and 4 bases stayed unmatched. Per germline, CDR1 SGDLS and CDR2 YYNGEE. This CDR3 region has 15 residues. The CDR3 nucleotides are TGTGCCAGCAGCCCGACAGGGGATTCCTACAATGAGCAGTTCTTC. Translating it yields CASSPTGDSYNEQFF. Looking up the rest from reference TRBV9 and TRBJ2-1 gives the full variable domain: DSGVTQTPKHLITATGQRVTLRCSPRSGDLSVYWYQQSLDQGLQFLIQYYNGEERAKGNILERFSAQQFPDLHSELNLSSLELGDSALYFCASSPTGDSYNEQFFGPGTRLTVL.

The chain recombines TRBV6-1 with TRBJ1-4, with D unresolved. Germline V gene data show CDR1 as MNHNS and CDR2 as SASEGT. V was pared by 4 bases and J by 0 bases, with 12 bases between. This CDR3 is 16 amino acids long. As DNA, the CDR3 is TGTGCCAGCAGTGGAGGCGGACTTGCAACTAATGAAAAACTGTTTTTT. Protein product: CASSGGGLATNEKLFF.